Below, 15 T cell receptor beta chains from the same sample are listed, as sequenced in a study of T cells after posttransplantation cyclophosphamide (dated by TCRdb to the mid-2010s). Libraries were made using the immunoSEQ multiplex PCR assay. What TCRdb holds here is the immuneACCESS table cut down to in-frame rearrangements. Part of the clones is not present; checked against another copy, under half of the missing clones reflect an unresolved V gene, and the others are unexplained. The sample contains tens of thousands of clones, approximately 92% of them found a single time. The ten largest make up about 3% of the sample. The specimen was PBMCs. Receptors were obtained from a woman in her twenties or thirties in good health and a related stem cell transplant donor.

The chain links TRBV7-9 to TRBJ1-1; D is possibly TRBD1 (6 bases). The CDR3 spans 13 residues. Trimming left V 5 bases short and J 11 bases short, with 18 bases between. CDR1 and CDR2 from the germline V gene are SEHNR and FQNEAQ (reference sequence). The CDR3, as DNA: TGTGCCAGCAGCCCCGCCGGGGGGCGATGGGCTTTCTTT. Translation: CASSPAGGRWAFF.

This clone was seen only once. Mismatch with germline at one junction end may stem from a read error. The J gene is TRBJ2-3, the V gene TRBV2; 9 bases fit TRBD1. The length of the CDR3 is 12 residues. Germline CDR1 and CDR2: SNHLY and FYNNEI. CDR3 nucleotide sequence: TGTGCCAGCAGTGTACAGGGGGCGGACTGGGGGTTT. Translation gives CASSVQGADWGF.

This clone was counted once. This sequence joins TRBV7-2 and TRBJ2-7; perhaps TRBD1 as D (6 bases). CDR3 length: 12 residues. Looked up from germline, CDR1 is SGHTA and CDR2 is FQGNSA. V lost 4 bases to trimming and J lost 8 bases, with 12 bases between them. Written as DNA, the CDR3 is TGTGCCAGCAGCTCGGACAGATTCAAGCAGTACTTC. As protein: CASSSDRFKQYF.

The chain joins TRBV9 to TRBJ1-4; D is ambiguous. Germline assignment: CDR1 SGDLS and CDR2 YYNGEE. The V gene lost 0 bases and the J gene lost 6 bases, with 6 bases spanning the gap. This CDR3 comprises 13 residues. The CDR3 here is CASSVVGDEKLFF. The CDR3 DNA is TGTGCCAGCAGCGTAGTTGGGGATGAAAAACTGTTTTTT.

The genes are TRBV2 and TRBJ1-4; the D gene is possibly TRBD1 (6 bases). The CDR3 is made up of 14 amino acids. Germline V lookup: CDR1 SNHLY, CDR2 FYNNEI. Trimming shortened V by 9 bases and J by 8 bases, and 19 bases separated the two germline ends. In DNA form, the CDR3 reads TGTGCCAGTCAGGGGAAGCAGGGCACCGAAAAACTGTTTTTT. Translation: CASQGKQGTEKLFF.

V and J are TRBV5-6 and TRBJ2-7; 7 nucleotides agree with TRBD1. Germline CDR1 SGHDT, CDR2 YYEEEE. The V and J ends lost 0 bases and 3 bases, in that order; junction bases with no gene match: 9. This CDR3 spans 16 amino acids. CDR3 residues: CASSLAEQGILYEQYF. CDR3 DNA: TGTGCCAGCAGCTTGGCGGAACAGGGGATTCTCTACGAGCAGTACTTC.

The chain joins TRBV7-9 to TRBJ2-5; D is unresolved. Germline V CDR1 and CDR2: SEHNR, FQNEAQ (reference sequence). The CDR3 is 14 residues long. V gave up 2 bases and J gave up 1 base, with 8 bases separating them. The CDR3 DNA reads TGTGCCAGCAGCTTATCGGTCATCCAAGAGACCCAGTACTTC. Residues: CASSLSVIQETQYF.

This clone is a singleton in its sample. The chain is built from TRBV18 and TRBJ1-5; no definite D call. V lost 0 bases and J lost 6, with 12 bases in between. The length of the CDR3 is 15 residues. Germline V gives CDR1 KGHSH, CDR2 LQKENI. The DNA of the CDR3 is TGTGCCAGCTCACCACCGGGGTCAGCTGGTCAGCCCCAGCATTTT. Amino acids: CASSPPGSAGQPQHF.

The rearrangement links TRBV4-3 to TRBJ2-7; D unclear. This CDR3 region has 13 residues. The V end lost 4 bases, the J end lost 5 bases, and 12 bases lay between the germline ends. Per the germline V gene, CDR1 is LGHNA and CDR2 is YSLEER. In DNA form, the CDR3 reads TGCGCCAGCAGCCCTGGACCCCAACACGAGCAGTACTTC. Translation gives CASSPGPQHEQYF.

The chain has TRBV2 and TRBJ1-5; perhaps TRBD1 as D (5 bases). Per the germline V gene, CDR1 is SNHLY and CDR2 is FYNNEI. The length of the CDR3 is 14 residues. Trimming shortened V by 6 bases and J by 6 bases, and 15 bases separated the two germline ends. DNA for the CDR3: TGTGCCAGCAGCAGGGACCGCAATTCTCAGCCCCAGCATTTT. Encoded protein: CASSRDRNSQPQHF.

The chain joins TRBV11-2 to TRBJ2-7; 7 nucleotides agree with TRBD2. The germline CDR1 and CDR2 sequences are SGHAT and FQNNGV. The CDR3 runs to 16 residues. J lost 6 bases, V lost 4 bases, and 15 bases had no gene match. The CDR3 DNA sequence: TGTGCCAGCAGCTGGAAGGTTAGCGGGTCTTGGGGCGAGCAGTACTTC. Encoded protein: CASSWKVSGSWGEQYF.

The chain is built from TRBV28 and TRBJ1-2, with D maybe TRBD1 (6 bases). CDR1 MDHEN and CDR2 SYDVKM come from the germline V gene. The V end lost 4 bases, the J end lost 3 bases, and 15 bases lay between the germline ends. The CDR3 consists of 15 residues. This CDR3 is CASSYTTGKHYGYTF. CDR3 in DNA: TGTGCCAGCAGTTACACAACAGGGAAGCACTATGGCTACACCTTC.

The chain couples TRBV5-6 to TRBJ2-7, with 8 nucleotides matching TRBD1. In germline, CDR1 is SGHDT, CDR2 YYEEEE. The J segment lost 1 base and the V segment lost 4 bases, leaving 13 bases of the junction unmatched. The CDR3 has 17 amino acids. The CDR3 sequence is CASSTPIRTGPSYEQYF. CDR3 nucleotide sequence: TGTGCCAGCAGCACCCCTATTCGGACAGGGCCGTCCTACGAGCAGTACTTC. Using reference TRBV5-6 and TRBJ2-7 for the parts outside the CDR3, the full variable domain is DAGVTQSPTHLIKTRGQQVTLRCSPKSGHDTVSWYQQALGQGPQFIFQYYEEEERQRGNFPDRFSGHQFPNYSSELNVNALLLGDSALYLCASSTPIRTGPSYEQYFGPGTRLTVT.

The chain joins TRBV15 to TRBJ1-5; D ambiguous. V gave up 9 bases and J gave up 0 bases, with 21 bases separating them. The CDR3 runs to 17 residues. Germline CDR1 LNHNV, CDR2 YYDKDF (reference sequence). The CDR3 sequence is CATQRLTDGYSNQPQHF. CDR3 bases: TGTGCCACACAACGATTAACCGACGGCTATAGCAATCAGCCCCAGCATTTT.

The chain joins TRBV5-8 to TRBJ2-4; perhaps TRBD1 as D (6 bases). Germline CDR1 reads SGHTS; CDR2 reads YDEGEE. The CDR3 has 17 residues. The germline V and J ends were trimmed by 4 bases and 1 base, with 18 bases remaining between them. CDR3 region: CASSHQLHRAAKNIQYF. As DNA, the CDR3 is TGTGCCAGCAGCCATCAGCTACACAGGGCGGCCAAAAACATTCAGTACTTC.